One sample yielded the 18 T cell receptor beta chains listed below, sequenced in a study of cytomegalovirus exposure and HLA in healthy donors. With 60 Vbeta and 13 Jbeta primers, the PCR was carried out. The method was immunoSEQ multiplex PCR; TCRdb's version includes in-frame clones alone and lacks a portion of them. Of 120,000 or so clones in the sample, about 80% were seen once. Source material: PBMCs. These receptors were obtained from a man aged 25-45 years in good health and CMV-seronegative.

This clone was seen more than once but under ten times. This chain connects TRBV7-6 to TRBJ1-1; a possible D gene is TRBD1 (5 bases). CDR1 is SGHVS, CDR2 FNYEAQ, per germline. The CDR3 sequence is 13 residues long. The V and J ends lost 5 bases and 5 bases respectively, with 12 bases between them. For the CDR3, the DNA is TGTGCCAGCAGCCTTTCGGGGGGAACTGAAGCTTTCTTT. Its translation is CASSLSGGTEAFF.

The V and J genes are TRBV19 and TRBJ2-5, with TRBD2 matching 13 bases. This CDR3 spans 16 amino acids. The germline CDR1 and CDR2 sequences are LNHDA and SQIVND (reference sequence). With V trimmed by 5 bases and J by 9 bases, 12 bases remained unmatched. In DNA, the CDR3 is TGTGCCAGTAGTTTTGGACTAGCGGGAGCCCCGAAGCCCCAGTACTTC. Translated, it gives CASSFGLAGAPKPQYF.

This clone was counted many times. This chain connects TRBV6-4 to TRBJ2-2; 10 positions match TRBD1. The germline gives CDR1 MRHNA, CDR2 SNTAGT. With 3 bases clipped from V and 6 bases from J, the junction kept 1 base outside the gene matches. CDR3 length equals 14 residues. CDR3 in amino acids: CASSEGQGAGELFF. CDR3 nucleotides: TGTGCCAGCAGTGAAGGACAGGGGGCCGGGGAGCTGTTTTTT.

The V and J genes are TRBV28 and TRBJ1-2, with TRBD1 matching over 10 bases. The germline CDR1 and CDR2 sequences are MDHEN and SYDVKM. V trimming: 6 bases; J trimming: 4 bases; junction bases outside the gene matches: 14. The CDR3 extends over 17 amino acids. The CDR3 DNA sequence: TGTGCCAGCAGGTTTACTCCGACAGGGGGCATAAGCTATGGCTACACCTTC. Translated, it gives CASRFTPTGGISYGYTF.

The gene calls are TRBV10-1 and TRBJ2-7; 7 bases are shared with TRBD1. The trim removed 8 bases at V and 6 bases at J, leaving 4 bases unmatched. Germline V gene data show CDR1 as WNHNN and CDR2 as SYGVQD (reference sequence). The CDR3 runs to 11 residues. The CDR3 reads CASDRAGEQYF. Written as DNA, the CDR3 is TGCGCCAGCGACAGGGCGGGCGAGCAGTACTTC.

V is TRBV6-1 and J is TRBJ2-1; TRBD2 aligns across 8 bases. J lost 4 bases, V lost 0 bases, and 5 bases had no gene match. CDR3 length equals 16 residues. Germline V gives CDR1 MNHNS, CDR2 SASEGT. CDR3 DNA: TGTGCCAGCAGTGAAGCGGCGGGAGGTGGATACAATGAGCAGTTCTTC. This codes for CASSEAAGGGYNEQFF.

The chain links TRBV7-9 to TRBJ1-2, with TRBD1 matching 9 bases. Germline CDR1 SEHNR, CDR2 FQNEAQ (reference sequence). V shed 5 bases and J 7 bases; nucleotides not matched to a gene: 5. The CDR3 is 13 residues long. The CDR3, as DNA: TGTGCCAGCAGCCCACTGACAGGGGGTGGCTACACCTTC. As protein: CASSPLTGGGYTF.

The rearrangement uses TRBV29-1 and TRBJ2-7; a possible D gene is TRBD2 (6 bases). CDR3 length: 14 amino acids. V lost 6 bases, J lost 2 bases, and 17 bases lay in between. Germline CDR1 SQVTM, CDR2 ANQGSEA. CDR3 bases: TGCAGCGTCAGGTTCGGGACTGGGGCCTACGAGCAGTACTTC. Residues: CSVRFGTGAYEQYF.

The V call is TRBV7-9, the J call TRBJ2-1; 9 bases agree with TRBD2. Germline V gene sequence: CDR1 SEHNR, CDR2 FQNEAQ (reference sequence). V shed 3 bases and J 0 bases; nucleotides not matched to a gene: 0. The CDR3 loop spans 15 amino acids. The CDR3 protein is CASSFSGSSYNEQFF. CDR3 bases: TGTGCCAGCAGCTTTAGCGGGAGCTCCTACAATGAGCAGTTCTTC.

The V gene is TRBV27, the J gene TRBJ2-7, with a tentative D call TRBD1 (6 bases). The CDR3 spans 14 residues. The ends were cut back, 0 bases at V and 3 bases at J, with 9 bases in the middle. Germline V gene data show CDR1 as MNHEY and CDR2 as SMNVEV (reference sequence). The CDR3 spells CASSLSGRGYEQYF. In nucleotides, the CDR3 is TGTGCCAGCAGTTTATCTGGCAGGGGCTACGAGCAGTACTTC.

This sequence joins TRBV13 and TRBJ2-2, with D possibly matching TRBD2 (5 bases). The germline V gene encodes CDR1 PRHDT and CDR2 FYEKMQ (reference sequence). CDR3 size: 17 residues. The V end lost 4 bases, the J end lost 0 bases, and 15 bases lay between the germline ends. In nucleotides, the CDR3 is TGTGCCAGCAGCTCCTTTCAGCGGAGCACGAACACCGGGGAGCTGTTTTTT. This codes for CASSSFQRSTNTGELFF.

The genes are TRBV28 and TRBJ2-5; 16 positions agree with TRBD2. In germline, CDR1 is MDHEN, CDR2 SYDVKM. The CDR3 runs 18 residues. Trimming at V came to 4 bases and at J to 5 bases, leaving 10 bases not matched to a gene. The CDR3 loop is CASSSPGTSGRASETQYF. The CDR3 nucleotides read TGTGCCAGCAGTTCTCCCGGGACTAGCGGGAGGGCCAGCGAGACCCAGTACTTC.

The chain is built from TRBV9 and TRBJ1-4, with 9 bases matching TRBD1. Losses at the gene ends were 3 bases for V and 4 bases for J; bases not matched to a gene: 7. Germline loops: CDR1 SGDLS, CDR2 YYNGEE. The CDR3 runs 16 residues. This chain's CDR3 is CASSALPGQGNEKLFF. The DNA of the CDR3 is TGTGCCAGCAGCGCGCTACCGGGACAGGGTAATGAAAAACTGTTTTTT.

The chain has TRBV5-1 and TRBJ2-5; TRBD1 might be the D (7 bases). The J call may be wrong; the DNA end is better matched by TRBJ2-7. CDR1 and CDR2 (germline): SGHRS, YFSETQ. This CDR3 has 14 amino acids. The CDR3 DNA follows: TGCGCCAGCAGCCCAGGGGGGCCTAGCGACGAGCAGTACTTC. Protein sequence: CASSPGGPSDEQYF.

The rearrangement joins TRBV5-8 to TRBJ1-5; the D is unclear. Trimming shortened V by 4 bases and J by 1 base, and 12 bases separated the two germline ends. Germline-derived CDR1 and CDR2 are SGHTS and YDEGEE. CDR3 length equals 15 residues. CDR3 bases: TGTGCCAGCAGCCCCGGTTGGTCGAGCAATCAGCCCCAGCATTTT. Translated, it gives CASSPGWSSNQPQHF.

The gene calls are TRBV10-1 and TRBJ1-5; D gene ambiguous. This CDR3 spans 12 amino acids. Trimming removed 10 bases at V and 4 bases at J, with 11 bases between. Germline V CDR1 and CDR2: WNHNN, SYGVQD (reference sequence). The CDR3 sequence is CAIAPRNQPQHF. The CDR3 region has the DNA TGCGCCATCGCACCCAGGAATCAGCCCCAGCATTTT.

The DNA of the CDR3 is TGTGCCAGCTCACCCTCCAACCCGGGACAGTCCTCCGACTACGAGCAGTACTTC. Translating it yields CASSPSNPGQSSDYEQYF. The chain employs TRBV18 and TRBJ2-7; 7 bases agree with TRBD1. The CDR3 runs 18 residues. Looked up from germline, CDR1 is KGHSH and CDR2 is LQKENI. Trimming cost V 3 bases and J 3 bases; bases outside gene matches: 17.

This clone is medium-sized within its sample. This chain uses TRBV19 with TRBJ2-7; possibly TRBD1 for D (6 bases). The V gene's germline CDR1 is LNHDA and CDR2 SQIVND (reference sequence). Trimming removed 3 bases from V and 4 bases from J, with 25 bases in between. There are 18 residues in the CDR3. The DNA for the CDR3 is TGTGCCAGTAGTATCCCTAACGCTACAGGGAACAGCCTTTACGAGCAGTACTTC. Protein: CASSIPNATGNSLYEQYF.